These 23 T cell receptor beta chains share one sample of origin, sequenced in a study of spatial heterogeneity in lung cancer. One entry per CDR3 protein, called by TCRdb with MiXCR from the 5' RACE reads. The sample comprises around 26,000 distinct CDR3 sequences, just under 7% of which are singletons, and roughly an eighth rests with the top ten. The time point: sample taken at primary tumor resection. Unsorted samples of tumor, nontumor lung or frozen PBMC had their whole RNA sequenced. Sequences were derived from PBMCs, sampled at surgery. The receptor set was obtained from a male donor with early-stage non-small cell lung cancer.

The chain combines TRBV10-2 with TRBJ2-3, with D maybe TRBD1 (5 bases). The CDR3 covers 12 residues. V dropped 8 bases and J dropped 4 bases, with 10 bases sitting between them. Germline V gives CDR1 WSHSY, CDR2 SAAADI. The CDR3 sequence: CASGAGSDTQYF. The CDR3 nucleotides read TGCGCCAGCGGGGCTGGGTCAGATACGCAGTATTTT.

In its sample, this clonotype ranks as medium-sized. The rearrangement links TRBV20-1 to TRBJ2-7; D remains ambiguous. V was cut by 3 bases and J by 3 bases, with 12 bases left in between. The CDR3 totals 13 residues. Germline loops: CDR1 DFQATT, CDR2 SNEGSKA (reference sequence). For the CDR3, the DNA is TGCAGTGCTAGTGGTGACAAGTACTACGAGCAGTACTTC. Protein sequence: CSASGDKYYEQYF.

With respect to this clonotype: This may be a read error, as it is one base from a much larger clone. The CDR3 DNA follows: TGTGCCAGCAGCACCAGGACAGGGGGTGGGCAAGAGACCCAGTACTTC. It translates to CASSTRTGGGQETQYF. The chain carries TRBV7-2 and TRBJ2-5, with 10 bases fitting TRBD1. The CDR3 covers 16 residues. In germline, CDR1 is SGHTA, CDR2 FQGNSA. V shed 5 bases, J shed 2 bases, and the junction held 8 bases outside the gene matches.

This clonotype was detected ten times or more. The V call is TRBV7-9, the J call TRBJ1-1; no clear D gene. Germline CDR1 SEHNR, CDR2 FQNEAQ (reference sequence). This CDR3 has 10 amino acids. V was shortened by 4 bases and J by 6 bases, with 3 bases between the two germline ends. CDR3 sequence: CASSSSEAFF. The CDR3, as DNA: TGTGCCAGCAGCTCCTCTGAAGCTTTCTTT.

The V gene is TRBV6-6, the J gene TRBJ2-5; D possibly corresponds to TRBD2 (5 bases). V gave up 7 bases and J gave up 3 bases, with 9 bases separating them. CDR3 length equals 12 residues. Per germline, CDR1 MNHNY and CDR2 SVGAGI (reference sequence). For the CDR3, the DNA is TGTGCCAGCACCGAGGAGGAAGAGACCCAGTACTTC. This gives the protein CASTEEEETQYF.

In this sample, this clonotype turned up many times. V and J are TRBV5-1 and TRBJ2-2; possible D gene TRBD2, 6 bases. This CDR3 region has 14 residues. The germline gives CDR1 SGHRS, CDR2 YFSETQ. Trimming took off 1 base at V and 4 bases at J, with 8 bases between the two ends. CDR3 loop: CASSLFSGTGELFF. The CDR3 DNA reads TGCGCCAGCAGCTTGTTTAGCGGCACCGGGGAGCTGTTTTTT.

This clonotype was seen repeatedly, ten times or more. CDR3 bases: TGCAGTGCTAGCGGGAGTTTCTACGAGCAGTACTTC. This translates into CSASGSFYEQYF. V gene TRBV20-1 combines with J gene TRBJ2-7; possibly TRBD2 for D (6 bases). The CDR3 has 12 amino acids. V lost 3 bases and J 3 bases, leaving 9 bases between the germline ends. The germline V gene has CDR1 DFQATT and CDR2 SNEGSKA (reference sequence).

The chain has TRBV5-1 and TRBJ1-2; a possible D gene is TRBD1 (5 bases). The V gene's germline CDR1 is SGHRS and CDR2 YFSETQ. This CDR3 has 16 residues. V was trimmed by 1 base and J by 3 bases, leaving 16 bases between them. The DNA for the CDR3 is TGCGCCAGCAGCTTGACGCAGGGTAGAGACGACTATGGCTACACCTTC. Its translation: CASSLTQGRDDYGYTF.

This clonotype showed up many times. The genes are TRBV28 and TRBJ2-5; D remains ambiguous. Trimming left V 4 bases short and J 5 bases short, with 11 bases between. Per the germline V gene, CDR1 is MDHEN and CDR2 is SYDVKM. The CDR3 runs 13 residues. This CDR3 reads CASSYGTPETQYF. The CDR3 DNA reads as TGTGCCAGCAGTTACGGTACTCCGGAGACCCAGTACTTC.

The V gene is TRBV19, the J gene TRBJ1-1, with a weak D call TRBD1 (5 bases). Germline-derived CDR1 and CDR2 are LNHDA and SQIVND (reference sequence). The length of the CDR3 is 14 residues. Deletions cut 8 bases from V and 5 bases from J, with 18 bases between. The CDR3: CASSERGIGTEAFF. DNA of the CDR3: TGTGCCAGTTCAGAGAGGGGCATAGGGACTGAAGCTTTCTTT. Based on the CDR3 plus reference TRBV19 and TRBJ1-1, the full variable domain is DGGITQSPKYLFRKEGQNVTLSCEQNLNHDAMYWYRQDPGQGLRLIYYSQIVNDFQKGDIAEGYSVSREKKESFPLTVTSAQKNPTAFYLCASSERGIGTEAFFGQGTRLTVV.

Only a few counts were recorded for this clonotype. The rearrangement uses TRBV20-1 and TRBJ2-7, with 7 bases identical to TRBD2. The CDR3 is made up of 17 amino acids. V was clipped by 2 bases and J by 2 bases; unmatched bases: 15. Germline V gene sequence: CDR1 DFQATT, CDR2 SNEGSKA (reference sequence). The CDR3 spells CSARPRQGGRSPYEQYF. DNA of the CDR3: TGCAGTGCTAGACCCCGGCAAGGCGGGAGAAGTCCCTACGAGCAGTACTTC.

This clonotype has ten or more counts. The rearrangement links TRBV5-4 to TRBJ2-1, with 7 bases identical to TRBD2. The germline CDR1 and CDR2 sequences are SGHNT and YYREEE (reference sequence). CDR3 size: 16 residues. Trimming cost V 0 bases and J 5 bases; bases outside gene matches: 8. The CDR3 sequence: CASSLDGASGNNEQFF. CDR3 bases: TGTGCCAGCAGCTTGGATGGCGCTAGCGGAAACAATGAGCAGTTCTTC.

This clonotype was counted many times. V gene TRBV28 combines with J gene TRBJ2-1; 12 bases agree with TRBD2. V was clipped by 0 bases and J by 7 bases; unmatched bases: 4. Germline CDR1 reads MDHEN; CDR2 reads SYDVKM. The CDR3 runs 16 residues. The CDR3 region is CASSLWGTSGFNEQFF. The CDR3 DNA reads as TGTGCCAGCAGTTTATGGGGGACTAGCGGGTTTAATGAGCAGTTCTTC.

By frequency in the sample, this clonotype is medium-sized. This chain links TRBV5-1 with TRBJ2-5; tentatively, D is TRBD2 (5 bases). V was pared by 0 bases and J by 5 bases, with 14 bases between. From germline, CDR1 is SGHRS and CDR2 YFSETQ. CDR3 length: 15 amino acids. The CDR3 nucleotides are TGCGCCAGCAGCTTGGGCGGAGGTGATATGGAGACCCAGTACTTC. Encoded protein: CASSLGGGDMETQYF.

This chain connects TRBV2 to TRBJ2-5; D not certain. The ends were cut back, 3 bases at V and 1 base at J, with 9 bases in the middle. The CDR3 extends over 14 amino acids. Germline V gives CDR1 SNHLY, CDR2 FYNNEI. CDR3 in amino acids: CASSDPIGQETQYF. The CDR3 region has the DNA TGTGCCAGCAGTGATCCGATAGGCCAAGAGACCCAGTACTTC. The variable domain in full, completed from reference TRBV2 and TRBJ2-5, reads EPEVTQTPSHQVTQMGQEVILRCVPISNHLYFYWYRQILGQKVEFLVSFYNNEISEKSEIFDDQFSVERPDGSNFTLKIRSTKLEDSAMYFCASSDPIGQETQYFGPGTRLLVL.

By proportion, this clonotype is medium-sized (0.01 to 0.1%). The rearrangement joins TRBV5-6 to TRBJ2-1, with 10 bases aligning to TRBD2. The germline gives CDR1 SGHDT, CDR2 YYEEEE. The CDR3 is made up of 15 amino acids. J lost 7 bases, V lost 0 bases, and 4 bases had no gene match. This chain's CDR3 is CASSLGLAGWNEQFF. For the CDR3, the DNA is TGTGCCAGCAGCTTGGGACTAGCGGGTTGGAATGAGCAGTTCTTC.

This rearrangement joins TRBV6-2 or TRBV6-3 to TRBJ2-7; 9 positions match TRBD1. CDR1 and CDR2 from the germline V gene are MNHEY and SVGEGT. The CDR3 contains 15 residues. Losses at the gene ends were 4 bases for V and 3 bases for J; bases not matched to a gene: 7. CDR3 sequence: CASSSQGAPYYEQYF. The CDR3 bases are TGTGCCAGCAGTTCACAGGGGGCCCCATACTACGAGCAGTACTTC.

At least ten counts were recorded for this clonotype. This sequence joins TRBV10-3 and TRBJ1-3; perhaps TRBD1 as D (6 bases). The CDR3 sequence is 15 residues long. The V gene's germline CDR1 is ENHRY and CDR2 SYGVKD. The V end was cut by 6 bases, the J end by 2 bases, with 14 bases between. Written as DNA, the CDR3 is TGTGCCATCAGCCCTTTGACAGGTCCTGGAAACACCATATATTTT. It encodes CAISPLTGPGNTIYF.

The sample holds many counts of this clonotype. V gene TRBV4-1 combines with J gene TRBJ2-3; 8 bases align to TRBD1. With V trimmed by 4 bases and J by 3 bases, 9 bases remained unmatched. CDR3 size: 16 residues. The germline CDR1 and CDR2 sequences are MGHRA and YSYEKL. Here the CDR3 DNA reads TGCGCCAGCAGCCCCGAACCGGACAGGGCAACAGATACGCAGTATTTT. Protein sequence: CASSPEPDRATDTQYF.

This clonotype was recorded at least ten times. The chain has TRBV20-1 and TRBJ1-4; weak D call: TRBD1 (5 bases). CDR1 and CDR2 (germline): DFQATT, SNEGSKA (reference sequence). Trimming cost V 3 bases and J 8 bases, with 10 bases left between them. The CDR3 is 12 amino acids. The chain's CDR3 is CSASIGGEKLFF. The CDR3 DNA is TGCAGTGCTAGCATTGGGGGGGAAAAACTGTTTTTT.

By its share, this clonotype is medium-sized. J is TRBJ2-7 and V is TRBV20-1; D uncertain. There are 12 residues in the CDR3. V lost 3 bases and J lost 2, with 8 bases in between. Germline values: CDR1 DFQATT, CDR2 SNEGSKA (reference sequence). The CDR3 DNA sequence: TGCAGTGCTAGTGCACAGACCTACGAGCAGTACTTC. Residues: CSASAQTYEQYF.

The rearrangement joins TRBV24-1 to TRBJ2-1; 8 positions match TRBD2. The CDR3 sequence is 16 residues long. Germline loops: CDR1 KGHDR, CDR2 SFDVKD. The V and J ends lost 4 bases and 0 bases, in that order; junction bases with no gene match: 4. CDR3: CATSDSSGYSYNEQFF. The CDR3 DNA is TGTGCCACCAGTGACTCTAGCGGGTACTCCTACAATGAGCAGTTCTTC.

This chain connects TRBV19 to TRBJ1-1; no clear D. This CDR3 contains 13 residues. Deletions cut 6 bases from V and 0 bases from J, with 8 bases between. The germline gives CDR1 LNHDA, CDR2 SQIVND (reference sequence). CDR3 sequence reads: CASRDIMNTEAFF. The CDR3 bases are TGTGCCAGTAGAGACATCATGAACACTGAAGCTTTCTTT.